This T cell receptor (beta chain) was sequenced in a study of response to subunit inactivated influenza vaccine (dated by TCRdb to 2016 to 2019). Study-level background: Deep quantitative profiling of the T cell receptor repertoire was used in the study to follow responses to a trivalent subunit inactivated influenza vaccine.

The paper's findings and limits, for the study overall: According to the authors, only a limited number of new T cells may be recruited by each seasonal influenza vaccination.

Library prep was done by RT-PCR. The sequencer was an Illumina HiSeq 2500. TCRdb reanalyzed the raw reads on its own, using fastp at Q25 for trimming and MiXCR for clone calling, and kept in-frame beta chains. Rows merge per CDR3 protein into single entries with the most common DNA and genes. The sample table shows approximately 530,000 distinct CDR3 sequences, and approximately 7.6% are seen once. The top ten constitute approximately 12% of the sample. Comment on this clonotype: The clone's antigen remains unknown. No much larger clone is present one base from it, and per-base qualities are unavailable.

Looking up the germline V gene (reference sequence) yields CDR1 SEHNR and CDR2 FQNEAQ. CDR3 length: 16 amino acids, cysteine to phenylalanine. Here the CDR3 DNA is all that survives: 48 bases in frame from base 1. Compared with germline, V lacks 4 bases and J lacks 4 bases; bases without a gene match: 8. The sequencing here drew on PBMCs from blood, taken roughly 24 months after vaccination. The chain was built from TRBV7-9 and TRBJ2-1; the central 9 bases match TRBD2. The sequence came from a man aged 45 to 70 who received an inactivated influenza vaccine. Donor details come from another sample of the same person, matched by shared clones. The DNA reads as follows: TGTGCCAGCAGCTCTAGACTAGCGGAGCTTTACAATGAGCAGTTCTTC. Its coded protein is CASSSRLAELYNEQFF.